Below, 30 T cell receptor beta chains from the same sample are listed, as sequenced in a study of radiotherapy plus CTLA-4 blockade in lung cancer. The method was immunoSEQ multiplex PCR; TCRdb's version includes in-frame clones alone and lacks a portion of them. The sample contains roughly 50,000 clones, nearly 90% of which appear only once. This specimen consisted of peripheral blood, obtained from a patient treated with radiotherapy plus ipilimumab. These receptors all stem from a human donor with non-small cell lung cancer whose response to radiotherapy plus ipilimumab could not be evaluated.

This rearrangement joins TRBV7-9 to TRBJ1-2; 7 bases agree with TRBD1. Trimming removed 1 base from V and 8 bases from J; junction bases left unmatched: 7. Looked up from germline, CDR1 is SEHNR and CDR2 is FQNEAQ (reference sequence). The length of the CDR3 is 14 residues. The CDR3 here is CASSLVQGKGGYTF. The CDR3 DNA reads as TGTGCCAGCAGCTTAGTACAGGGGAAAGGAGGCTACACCTTC.

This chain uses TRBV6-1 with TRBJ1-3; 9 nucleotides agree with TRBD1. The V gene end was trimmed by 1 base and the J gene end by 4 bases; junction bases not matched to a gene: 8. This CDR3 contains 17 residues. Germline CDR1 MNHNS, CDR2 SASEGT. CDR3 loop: CASSEVFTGGLGNTIYF. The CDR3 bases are TGTGCCAGCAGTGAAGTTTTTACAGGGGGCCTGGGAAACACCATATATTTT.

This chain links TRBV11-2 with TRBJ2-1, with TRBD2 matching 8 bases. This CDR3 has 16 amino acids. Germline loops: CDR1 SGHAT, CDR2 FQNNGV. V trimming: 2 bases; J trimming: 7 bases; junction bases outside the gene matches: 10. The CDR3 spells CASSLRVAGSMNEQFF. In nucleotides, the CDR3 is TGTGCCAGCAGCTTAAGGGTAGCGGGATCGATGAATGAGCAGTTCTTC.

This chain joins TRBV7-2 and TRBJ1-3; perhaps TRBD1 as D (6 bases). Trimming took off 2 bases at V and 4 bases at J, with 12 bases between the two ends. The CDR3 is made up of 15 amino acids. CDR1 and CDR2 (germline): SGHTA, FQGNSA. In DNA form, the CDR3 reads TGTGCCAGCAGCTTATTTGGGGGCTCCGGAAACACCATATATTTT. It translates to CASSLFGGSGNTIYF.

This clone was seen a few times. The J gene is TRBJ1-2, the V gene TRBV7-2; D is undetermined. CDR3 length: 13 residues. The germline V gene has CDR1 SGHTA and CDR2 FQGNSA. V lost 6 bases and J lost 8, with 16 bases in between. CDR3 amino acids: CASSIGRAEGYTF. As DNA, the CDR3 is TGTGCCAGCAGTATCGGGCGGGCAGAAGGCTACACCTTC.

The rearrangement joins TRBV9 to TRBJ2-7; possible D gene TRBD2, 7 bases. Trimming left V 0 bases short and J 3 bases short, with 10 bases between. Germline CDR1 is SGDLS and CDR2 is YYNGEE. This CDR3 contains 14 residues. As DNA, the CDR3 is TGTGCCAGCAGCGTAGCGGGGGGCGGCTACGAGCAGTACTTC. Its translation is CASSVAGGGYEQYF.

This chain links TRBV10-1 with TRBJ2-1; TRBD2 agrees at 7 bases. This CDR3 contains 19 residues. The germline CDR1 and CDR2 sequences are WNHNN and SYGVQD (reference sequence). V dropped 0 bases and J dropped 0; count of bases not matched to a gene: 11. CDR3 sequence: CASSESRVRDYSSYNEQFF. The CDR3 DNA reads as TGCGCCAGCAGTGAGTCGAGGGTTAGGGACTACAGCTCCTACAATGAGCAGTTCTTC.

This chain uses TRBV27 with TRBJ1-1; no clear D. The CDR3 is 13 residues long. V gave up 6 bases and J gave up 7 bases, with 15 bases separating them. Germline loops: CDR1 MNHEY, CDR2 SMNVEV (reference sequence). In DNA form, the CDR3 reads TGTGCCAGCAGGCCAACGGGAGGACTTGAAGCTTTCTTT. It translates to CASRPTGGLEAFF.

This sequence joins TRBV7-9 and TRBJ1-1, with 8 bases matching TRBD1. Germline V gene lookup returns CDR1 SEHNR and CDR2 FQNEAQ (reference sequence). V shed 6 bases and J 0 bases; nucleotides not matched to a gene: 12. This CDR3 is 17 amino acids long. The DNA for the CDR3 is TGTGCCAGCAGTCCGCGACGTACAGGGGGACTGAACACTGAAGCTTTCTTT. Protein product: CASSPRRTGGLNTEAFF. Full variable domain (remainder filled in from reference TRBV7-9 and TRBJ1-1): DTGVSQNPRHKITKRGQNVTFRCDPISEHNRLYWYRQTLGQGPEFLTYFQNEAQLEKSRLLSDRFSAERPKGSFSTLEIQRTEQGDSAMYLCASSPRRTGGLNTEAFFGQGTRLTVV.

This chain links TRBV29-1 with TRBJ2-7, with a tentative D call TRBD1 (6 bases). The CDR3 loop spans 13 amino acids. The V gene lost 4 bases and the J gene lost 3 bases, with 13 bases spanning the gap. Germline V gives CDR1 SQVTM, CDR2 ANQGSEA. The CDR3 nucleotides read TGCAGCGTTGGAGGCGACAGGAGCTACGAGCAGTACTTC. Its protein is CSVGGDRSYEQYF.

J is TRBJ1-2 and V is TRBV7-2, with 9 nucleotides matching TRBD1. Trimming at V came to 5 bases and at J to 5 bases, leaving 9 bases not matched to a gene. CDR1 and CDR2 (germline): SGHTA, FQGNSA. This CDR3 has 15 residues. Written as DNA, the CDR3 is TGTGCCAGCAGCCCAAATACCGGGACAGGGTATGGCTACACCTTC. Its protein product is CASSPNTGTGYGYTF. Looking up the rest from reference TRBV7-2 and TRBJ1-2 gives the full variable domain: GAGVSQSPSNKVTEKGKDVELRCDPISGHTALYWYRQSLGQGLEFLIYFQGNSAPDKSGLPSDRFSAERTGGSVSTLTIQRTQQEDSAVYLCASSPNTGTGYGYTFGSGTRLTVV.

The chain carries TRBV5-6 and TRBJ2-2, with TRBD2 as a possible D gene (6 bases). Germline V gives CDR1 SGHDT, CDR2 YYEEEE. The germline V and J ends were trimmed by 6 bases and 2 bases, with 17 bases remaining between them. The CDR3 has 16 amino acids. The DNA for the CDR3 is TGTGCCAGCAAGGTGGGGGGACCTACCAACACCGGGGAGCTGTTTTTT. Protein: CASKVGGPTNTGELFF.

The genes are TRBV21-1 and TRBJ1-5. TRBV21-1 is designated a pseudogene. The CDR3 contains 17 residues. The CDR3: CASPGRGEMAEGQPQHF. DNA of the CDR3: TGTGCCAGCCCGGGGAGGGGGGAGATGGCTGAGGGACAGCCCCAGCATTTT.

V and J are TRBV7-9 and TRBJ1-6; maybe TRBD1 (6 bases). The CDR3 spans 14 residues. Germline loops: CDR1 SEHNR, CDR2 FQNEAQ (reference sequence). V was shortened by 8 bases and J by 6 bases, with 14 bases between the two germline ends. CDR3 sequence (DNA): TGTGCCAGCGCACAGGGAGCCCCTAATTCACCCCTCCACTTT. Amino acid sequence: CASAQGAPNSPLHF.

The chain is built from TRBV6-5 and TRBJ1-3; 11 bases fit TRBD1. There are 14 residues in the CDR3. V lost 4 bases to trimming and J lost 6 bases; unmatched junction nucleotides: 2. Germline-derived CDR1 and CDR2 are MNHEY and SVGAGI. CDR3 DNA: TGTGCCAGCAGTTCGGGACAGGGGGAAAACACCATATATTTT. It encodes CASSSGQGENTIYF.

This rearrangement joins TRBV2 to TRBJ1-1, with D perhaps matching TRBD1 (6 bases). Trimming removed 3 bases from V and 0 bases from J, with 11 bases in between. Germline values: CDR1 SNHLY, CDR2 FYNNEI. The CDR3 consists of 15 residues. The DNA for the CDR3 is TGTGCCAGCAGTGAGCAGGGGCCCCTGAACACTGAAGCTTTCTTT. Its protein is CASSEQGPLNTEAFF.

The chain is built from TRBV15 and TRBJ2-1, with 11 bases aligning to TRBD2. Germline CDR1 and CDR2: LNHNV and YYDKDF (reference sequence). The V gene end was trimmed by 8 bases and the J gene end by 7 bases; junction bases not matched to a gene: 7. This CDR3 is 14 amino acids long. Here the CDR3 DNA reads TGTGCCACCCCGCAGGGGACTAGCGGTAATGAGCAGTTCTTC. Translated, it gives CATPQGTSGNEQFF.

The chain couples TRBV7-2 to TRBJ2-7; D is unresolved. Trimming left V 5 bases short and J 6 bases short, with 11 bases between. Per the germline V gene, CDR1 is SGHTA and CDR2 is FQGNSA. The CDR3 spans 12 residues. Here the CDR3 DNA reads TGTGCCAGCAGCGAGGTGGGTTTCGAGCAGTACTTC. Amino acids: CASSEVGFEQYF. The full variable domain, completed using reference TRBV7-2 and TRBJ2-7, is GAGVSQSPSNKVTEKGKDVELRCDPISGHTALYWYRQSLGQGLEFLIYFQGNSAPDKSGLPSDRFSAERTGGSVSTLTIQRTQQEDSAVYLCASSEVGFEQYFGPGTRLTVT.

Here the CDR3 reads CASSLAGGIQYF. In DNA form, the CDR3 reads TGTGCCAGCAGTTTAGCGGGAGGCATTCAGTACTTC. This rearrangement joins TRBV28 to TRBJ2-4; 8 positions agree with TRBD2. CDR1 and CDR2 from the germline V gene are MDHEN and SYDVKM. Germline trimming cut 2 bases from V and 9 bases from J; bases unmatched to any gene: 0. The CDR3 runs to 12 residues.

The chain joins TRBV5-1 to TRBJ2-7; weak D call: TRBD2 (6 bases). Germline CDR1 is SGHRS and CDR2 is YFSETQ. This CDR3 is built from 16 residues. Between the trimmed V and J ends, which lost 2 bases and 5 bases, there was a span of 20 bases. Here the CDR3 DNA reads TGCGCCAGCAGCTTTGCTGCTTCGGGAGTCCTTAACGAGCAGTACTTC. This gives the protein CASSFAASGVLNEQYF.

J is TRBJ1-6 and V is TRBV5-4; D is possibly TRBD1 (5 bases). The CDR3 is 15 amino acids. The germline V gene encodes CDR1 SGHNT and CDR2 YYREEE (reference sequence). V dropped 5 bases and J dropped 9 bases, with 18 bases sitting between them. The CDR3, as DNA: TGTGCCAGCAGTCCCGAGCTAGGGGATAGTTCACCCCTCCACTTT. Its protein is CASSPELGDSSPLHF.

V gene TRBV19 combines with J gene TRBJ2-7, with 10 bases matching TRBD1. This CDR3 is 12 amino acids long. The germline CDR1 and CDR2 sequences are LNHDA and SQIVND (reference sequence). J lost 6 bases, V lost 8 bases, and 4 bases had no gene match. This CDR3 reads CASATGGGEQYF. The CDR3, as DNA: TGTGCCAGTGCGACAGGGGGCGGCGAGCAGTACTTC.

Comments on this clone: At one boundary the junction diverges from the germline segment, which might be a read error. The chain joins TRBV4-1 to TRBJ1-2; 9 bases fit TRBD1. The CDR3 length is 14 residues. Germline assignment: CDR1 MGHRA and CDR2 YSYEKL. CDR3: CASHSTGTGKGCTF. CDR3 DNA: TGCGCCAGCCACTCGACCGGGACAGGGAAAGGCTGCACCTTC.

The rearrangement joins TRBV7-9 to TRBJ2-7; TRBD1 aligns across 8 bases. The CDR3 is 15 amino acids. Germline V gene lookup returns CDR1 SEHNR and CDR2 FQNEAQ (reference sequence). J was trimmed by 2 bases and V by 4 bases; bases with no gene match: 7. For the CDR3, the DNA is TGTGCCAGCAGCTCGGGACAGGCCCACACCTACGAGCAGTACTTC. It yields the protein CASSSGQAHTYEQYF. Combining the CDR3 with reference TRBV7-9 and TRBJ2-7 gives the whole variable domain DTGVSQNPRHKITKRGQNVTFRCDPISEHNRLYWYRQTLGQGPEFLTYFQNEAQLEKSRLLSDRFSAERPKGSFSTLEIQRTEQGDSAMYLCASSSGQAHTYEQYFGPGTRLTVT.

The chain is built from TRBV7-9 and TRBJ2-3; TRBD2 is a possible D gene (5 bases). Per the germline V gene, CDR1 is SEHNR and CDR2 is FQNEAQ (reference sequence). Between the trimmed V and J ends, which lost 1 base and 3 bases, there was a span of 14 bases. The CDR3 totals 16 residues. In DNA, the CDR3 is TGTGCCAGCAGCTTAGGTGCACCTAGCCTAACAGATACGCAGTATTTT. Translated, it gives CASSLGAPSLTDTQYF. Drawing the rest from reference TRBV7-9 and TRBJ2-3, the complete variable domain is DTGVSQNPRHKITKRGQNVTFRCDPISEHNRLYWYRQTLGQGPEFLTYFQNEAQLEKSRLLSDRFSAERPKGSFSTLEIQRTEQGDSAMYLCASSLGAPSLTDTQYFGPGTRLTVL.

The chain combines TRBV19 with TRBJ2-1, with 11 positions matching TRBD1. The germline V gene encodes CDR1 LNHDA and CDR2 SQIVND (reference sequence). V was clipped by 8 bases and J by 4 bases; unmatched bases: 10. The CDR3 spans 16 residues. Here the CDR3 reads CASSTYGTGGYNEQFF. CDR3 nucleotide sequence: TGTGCCAGTTCTACCTACGGGACAGGGGGGTACAATGAGCAGTTCTTC.

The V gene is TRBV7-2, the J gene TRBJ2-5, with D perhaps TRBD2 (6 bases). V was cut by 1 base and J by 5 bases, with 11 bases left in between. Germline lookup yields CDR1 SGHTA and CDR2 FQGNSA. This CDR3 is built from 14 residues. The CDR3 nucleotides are TGTGCCAGCAGCTTAGGGCTAGCGAAGGAGACCCAGTACTTC. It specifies CASSLGLAKETQYF.

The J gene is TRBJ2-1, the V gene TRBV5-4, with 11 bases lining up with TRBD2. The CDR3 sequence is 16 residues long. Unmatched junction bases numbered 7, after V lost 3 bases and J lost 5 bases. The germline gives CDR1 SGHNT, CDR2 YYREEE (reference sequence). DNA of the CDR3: TGTGCCAGCAGCTCCGTAGCGGGAGGGCTCGACAATGAGCAGTTCTTC. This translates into CASSSVAGGLDNEQFF.

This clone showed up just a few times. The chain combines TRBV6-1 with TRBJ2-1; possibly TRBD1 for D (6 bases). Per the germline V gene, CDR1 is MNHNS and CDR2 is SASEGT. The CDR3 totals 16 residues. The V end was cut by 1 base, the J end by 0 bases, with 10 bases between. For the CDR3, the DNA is TGTGCCAGCAGTGAAGGGACAGCCAGCTCCTACAATGAGCAGTTCTTC. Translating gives CASSEGTASSYNEQFF.

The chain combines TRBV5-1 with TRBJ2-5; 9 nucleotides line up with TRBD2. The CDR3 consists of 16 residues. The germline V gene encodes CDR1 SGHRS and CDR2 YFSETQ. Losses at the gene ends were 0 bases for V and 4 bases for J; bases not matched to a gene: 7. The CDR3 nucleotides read TGCGCCAGCAGCTTGGCTGGGCTAGCGGGGCGAGAGACCCAGTACTTC. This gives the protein CASSLAGLAGRETQYF.